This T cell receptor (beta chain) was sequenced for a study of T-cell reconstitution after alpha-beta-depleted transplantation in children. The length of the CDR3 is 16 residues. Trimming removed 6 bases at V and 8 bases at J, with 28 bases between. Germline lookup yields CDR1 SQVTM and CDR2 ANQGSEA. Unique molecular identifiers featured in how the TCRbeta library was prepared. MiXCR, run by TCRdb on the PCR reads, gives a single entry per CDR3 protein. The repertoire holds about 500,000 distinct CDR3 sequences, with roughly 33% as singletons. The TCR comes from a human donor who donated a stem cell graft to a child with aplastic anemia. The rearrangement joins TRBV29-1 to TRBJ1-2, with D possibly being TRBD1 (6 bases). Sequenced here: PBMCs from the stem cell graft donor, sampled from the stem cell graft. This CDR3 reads CSVHPPRGGARHGYTF. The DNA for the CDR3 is TGCAGCGTCCATCCCCCAAGAGGGGGGGCGCGTCACGGCTACACCTTC.